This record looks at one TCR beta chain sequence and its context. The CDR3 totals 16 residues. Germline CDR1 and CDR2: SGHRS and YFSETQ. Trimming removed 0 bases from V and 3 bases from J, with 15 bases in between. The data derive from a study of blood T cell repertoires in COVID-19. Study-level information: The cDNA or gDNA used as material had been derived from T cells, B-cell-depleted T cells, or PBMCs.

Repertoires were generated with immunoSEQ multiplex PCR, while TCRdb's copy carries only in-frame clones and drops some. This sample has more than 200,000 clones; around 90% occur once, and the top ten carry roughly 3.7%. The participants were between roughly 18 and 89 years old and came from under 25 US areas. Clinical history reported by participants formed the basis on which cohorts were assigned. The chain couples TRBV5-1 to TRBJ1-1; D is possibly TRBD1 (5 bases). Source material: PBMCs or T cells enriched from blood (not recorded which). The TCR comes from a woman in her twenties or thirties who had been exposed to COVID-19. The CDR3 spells CASSLGVRDYDTEAFF. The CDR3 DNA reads TGCGCCAGCAGCTTGGGGGTCAGGGATTACGACACTGAAGCTTTCTTT.